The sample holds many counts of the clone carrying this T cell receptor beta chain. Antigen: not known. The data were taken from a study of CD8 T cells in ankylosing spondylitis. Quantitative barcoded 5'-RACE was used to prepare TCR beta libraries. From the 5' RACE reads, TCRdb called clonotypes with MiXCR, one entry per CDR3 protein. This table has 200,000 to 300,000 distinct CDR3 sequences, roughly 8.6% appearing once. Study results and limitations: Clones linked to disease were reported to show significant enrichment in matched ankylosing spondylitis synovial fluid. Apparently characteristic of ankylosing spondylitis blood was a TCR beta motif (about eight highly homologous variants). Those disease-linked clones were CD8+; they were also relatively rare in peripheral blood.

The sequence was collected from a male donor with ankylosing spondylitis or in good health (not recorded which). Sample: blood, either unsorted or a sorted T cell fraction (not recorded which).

The chain's CDR3 is CASSPGQGFDGYTF. The CDR3 bases are TGCGCCAGCAGCCCGGGACAAGGTTTTGACGGCTACACCTTC. The chain carries TRBV5-1 and TRBJ1-2; possibly TRBD1 for D (6 bases). V lost 4 bases and J 8 bases, leaving 18 bases between the germline ends. This CDR3 is built from 14 residues. Germline-derived CDR1 and CDR2 are SGHRS and YFSETQ.